These 25 T cell receptor beta chains were sequenced from one sample in a study of response to subunit inactivated influenza vaccine. TCRdb used MiXCR to reprocess the RT-PCR reads, holding one entry per CDR3 protein. The sample has over 800,000 distinct CDR3 sequences; about 20% are singletons. The specimen was PBMCs from blood, collected roughly 5 days after vaccination. Every receptor here comes from a man in his fifties or sixties who received an inactivated influenza vaccine.

Comment on this clonotype: Germline is not matched at one junction end, which may reflect a read error. The gene calls are TRBV24-1 and TRBJ1-2; D is ambiguous. The CDR3 runs 12 residues. Germline V gene data show CDR1 as KGHDR and CDR2 as SFDVKD. The CDR3: CATSEATGPARF. The CDR3 nucleotides are TGTGCCACCAGTGAAGCTACCGGGCCTGCTCGCTTC.

The J gene is TRBJ2-7, the V gene TRBV29-1, with D unresolved. This CDR3 contains 12 residues. Looked up from germline, CDR1 is SQVTM and CDR2 is ANQGSEA. V was clipped by 6 bases and J by 0 bases, with 9 bases between them. The CDR3 sequence: CSVDEGSYEQYF. The CDR3, as DNA: TGCAGCGTAGACGAAGGCTCCTACGAGCAGTACTTC.

The CDR3 coding sequence is TGTGCCAGCAGTTACTCGAGGGGGGGTACCTACAATGAGCAGTTCTTC. Protein sequence: CASSYSRGGTYNEQFF. V usage is TRBV6-5 and J usage is TRBJ2-1; tentatively, D is TRBD2 (7 bases). The CDR3 is 16 residues long. Looked up from germline, CDR1 is MNHEY and CDR2 is SVGAGI. Trimming stripped 0 bases from V and 2 bases from J, with 11 bases between.

The chain employs TRBV13 and TRBJ2-5, with a weak D call TRBD1 (6 bases). From germline, CDR1 is PRHDT and CDR2 FYEKMQ (reference sequence). Trimming left V 2 bases short and J 7 bases short, with 20 bases between. The CDR3 runs 16 residues. The CDR3 region has the DNA TGTGCCAGCAGCTTATTACATAGAGGGGGTTTTGGGACCCAGTACTTC. Translating gives CASSLLHRGGFGTQYF.

The chain uses TRBV7-8 and TRBJ1-1, with 7 bases that match TRBD1. V shed 6 bases and J 1 base; nucleotides not matched to a gene: 5. Germline CDR1 is SGHVS and CDR2 is FQNEAQ. CDR3 length equals 14 residues. The CDR3 sequence: CASRVGQTNTEAFF. The DNA of the CDR3 is TGTGCCAGCAGAGTGGGACAGACGAACACTGAAGCTTTCTTT.

A few counts support this clonotype. The chain joins TRBV12-3 or TRBV12-4 to TRBJ2-2, with TRBD2 matching 10 bases. CDR3 length: 15 residues. V shed 6 bases, J shed 2 bases, and the junction held 3 bases outside the gene matches. The CDR3 sequence is CASRVAGGNTGELFF. CDR3 bases: TGTGCCAGCAGAGTAGCGGGGGGTAACACCGGGGAGCTGTTTTTT.

This clonotype has only one observation. This chain connects TRBV9 to TRBJ2-1, with D tentatively TRBD2 (5 bases). The V end was cut by 0 bases, the J end by 2 bases, with 12 bases between. Germline-derived CDR1 and CDR2 are SGDLS and YYNGEE. The CDR3 extends over 16 amino acids. In nucleotides, the CDR3 is TGTGCCAGCAGCGTAGCTCCAGCGGAAACCTACAATGAGCAGTTCTTC. Translation gives CASSVAPAETYNEQFF.

This clonotype appeared a few times. This chain uses TRBV14 with TRBJ2-5, with D possibly being TRBD1 (6 bases). Trimming stripped 3 bases from V and 3 bases from J, with 17 bases between. The CDR3 runs 16 residues. Germline loops: CDR1 SGHDN, CDR2 FVKESK. The CDR3 reads CASSHGQTVIKETQYF. Written as DNA, the CDR3 is TGTGCCAGCAGCCACGGACAGACCGTTATTAAAGAGACCCAGTACTTC.

This clonotype was seen ten or more times. The chain employs TRBV5-1 and TRBJ1-2; 9 bases agree with TRBD1. This CDR3 has 14 residues. CDR1 and CDR2 (germline): SGHRS, YFSETQ. Trimming at V came to 2 bases and at J to 7 bases, leaving 6 bases not matched to a gene. The CDR3 loop is CASSLRQGGGGYTF. In DNA form, the CDR3 reads TGCGCCAGCAGCTTACGACAGGGGGGCGGTGGCTACACCTTC.

This clonotype was observed a few times. This chain joins TRBV24-1 and TRBJ2-1, with 10 bases identical to TRBD2. The CDR3 sequence is 15 residues long. V gave up 4 bases and J gave up 4 bases; unmatched junction bases: 3. The germline gives CDR1 KGHDR, CDR2 SFDVKD. The CDR3 here is CATSEGLAVYNEQFF. CDR3 DNA sequence: TGTGCCACCAGTGAAGGACTAGCGGTATACAATGAGCAGTTCTTC.

The chain joins TRBV4-1 to TRBJ2-1; TRBD2 matches 9 bases. The germline gives CDR1 MGHRA, CDR2 YSYEKL. V was clipped by 4 bases and J by 6 bases; unmatched bases: 7. The CDR3 sequence is 15 residues long. The DNA of the CDR3 is TGCGCCAGCAGCCGAAATAGCGGGAGCCCCAATGAGCAGTTCTTC. Its translation is CASSRNSGSPNEQFF.

In this sample, this clonotype turned up many times. The chain is built from TRBV7-9 and TRBJ1-3; no clear D. Germline lookup yields CDR1 SEHNR and CDR2 FQNEAQ (reference sequence). This CDR3 has 15 amino acids. Trimming removed 2 bases from V and 0 bases from J, with 8 bases in between. This chain's CDR3 is CASSLSQSSGNTIYF. Written as DNA, the CDR3 is TGTGCCAGCAGCTTATCACAGAGCTCTGGAAACACCATATATTTT.

This clonotype occurred a few times. The CDR3 reads CASSFNAGATYNSPLHF. In nucleotides, the CDR3 is TGCGCCAGCAGCTTCAACGCGGGGGCCACCTATAATTCACCCCTCCACTTT. The rearrangement uses TRBV5-1 and TRBJ1-6; D might be TRBD1 (6 bases). V lost 2 bases, J lost 2 bases, and 14 bases lay in between. This CDR3 spans 17 amino acids. Germline lookup yields CDR1 SGHRS and CDR2 YFSETQ.

V and J are TRBV10-3 and TRBJ2-7; no reliable D call. The germline V gene encodes CDR1 ENHRY and CDR2 SYGVKD. This CDR3 contains 12 residues. V lost 4 bases and J 2 bases, leaving 6 bases between the germline ends. DNA of the CDR3: TGTGCCATCAGTGTCTCGACCTACGAGCAGTACTTC. This codes for CAISVSTYEQYF.

The count of this clonotype is one. The chain couples TRBV4-1 to TRBJ2-5; D is undetermined. CDR1 is MGHRA, CDR2 YSYEKL, per germline. Trimming left V 1 base short and J 0 bases short, with 18 bases between. The CDR3 covers 18 residues. The CDR3 coding sequence is TGCGCCAGCAGCCAAGGGTGGCAGAGCCTTAAGTACCAAGAGACCCAGTACTTC. Translating gives CASSQGWQSLKYQETQYF.

The V call is TRBV29-1, the J call TRBJ1-4; TRBD1 is a possible D gene (6 bases). V lost 5 bases to trimming and J lost 7 bases, with 11 bases between them. Germline CDR1 reads SQVTM; CDR2 reads ANQGSEA. This CDR3 spans 12 amino acids. The CDR3 is CSVTDRSEKLFF. CDR3 DNA: TGCAGCGTTACTGACAGGAGTGAAAAACTGTTTTTT.

J is TRBJ2-7 and V is TRBV27, with 14 bases identical to TRBD2. There are 16 residues in the CDR3. Germline V gene lookup returns CDR1 MNHEY and CDR2 SMNVEV (reference sequence). Trimming at V came to 5 bases and at J to 1 base, leaving 4 bases not matched to a gene. CDR3 coding DNA: TGTGCCAGCAGTCGACTAGCGGGAGGGCCGTCCTACGAGCAGTACTTC. Protein sequence: CASSRLAGGPSYEQYF.

This clonotype was detected only a few times. V usage is TRBV27 and J usage is TRBJ2-3; 10 nucleotides align to TRBD2. Trimming removed 1 base from V and 6 bases from J; junction bases left unmatched: 1. This CDR3 spans 14 amino acids. The germline gives CDR1 MNHEY, CDR2 SMNVEV (reference sequence). CDR3 nucleotide sequence: TGTGCCAGCAGTTTATGGACTAGCGGCGATACGCAGTATTTT. It is translated as CASSLWTSGDTQYF.

V and J are TRBV6-2 or TRBV6-3 and TRBJ2-7; D is undetermined. Germline loops: CDR1 MNHEY, CDR2 SVGEGT. V dropped 5 bases and J dropped 5 bases, with 16 bases sitting between them. CDR3 length: 14 residues. In nucleotides, the CDR3 is TGTGCCAGCAGTGCGTTAAGACATGGCGACGAGCAGTACTTC. It encodes CASSALRHGDEQYF.

This clonotype showed up just a few times. CDR3 region: CASSLGRTGGAGSNQPQHF. The CDR3 region has the DNA TGTGCCAGCAGCTTAGGTCGGACAGGGGGCGCCGGAAGCAATCAGCCCCAGCATTTT. The chain employs TRBV11-2 and TRBJ1-5; 11 bases are a match to TRBD1. The germline CDR1 and CDR2 sequences are SGHAT and FQNNGV. With 1 base clipped from V and 1 base from J, the junction kept 9 bases outside the gene matches. The CDR3 consists of 19 residues.

This clonotype turned up a few times. The DNA of the CDR3 is TGTGCCACCAGTGATTTCGGTGGCAGGGGGGAGCGGGAGGGCCCATACAATGAGCAGTTCTTC. Amino acid sequence: CATSDFGGRGEREGPYNEQFF. The chain has TRBV24-1 and TRBJ2-1; 10 positions match TRBD2. There are 21 residues in the CDR3. Germline CDR1 is KGHDR and CDR2 is SFDVKD. V trimming: 1 base; J trimming: 4 bases; junction bases outside the gene matches: 18.

The gene calls are TRBV5-1 and TRBJ2-2, with TRBD1 identical over 8 bases. CDR1 and CDR2 (germline): SGHRS, YFSETQ. CDR3 size: 15 residues. With 0 bases clipped from V and 7 bases from J, the junction kept 5 bases outside the gene matches. The CDR3 DNA reads as TGCGCCAGCAGCTTGGGACAGGGGACAGGCGGGGAGCTGTTTTTT. Protein: CASSLGQGTGGELFF.

V and J are TRBV10-3 and TRBJ2-3; TRBD1 or TRBD2 may be the D gene (5 bases each). The germline V gene has CDR1 ENHRY and CDR2 SYGVKD. Trimming shortened V by 3 bases and J by 4 bases, and 14 bases separated the two germline ends. There are 15 residues in the CDR3. The CDR3 loop is CAISELGAGADTQYF. The CDR3 coding sequence is TGTGCCATCAGTGAACTAGGGGCTGGAGCAGATACGCAGTATTTT.

The sample holds a few counts of this clonotype. The rearrangement joins TRBV21-1 to TRBJ2-7; the table calls TRBD2, which could not be checked here. TRBV21-1 is noted as a pseudogene. The CDR3 runs 15 residues. CDR3 sequence: CARPYISGGTYEQYF. The DNA of the CDR3 is TGTGCCAGACCATACATCAGCGGGGGGACCTACGAGCAGTACTTC.

Only a few counts were recorded for this clonotype. In DNA, the CDR3 is TGCAGTGCAATGACTAGCGGGAGTCGGGTTTTTCAGACCCAGTACTTC. Encoded protein: CSAMTSGSRVFQTQYF. This chain connects TRBV20-1 to TRBJ2-5; 12 bases are a match to TRBD2. The V segment lost 6 bases and the J segment 6 bases; nucleotides outside the gene matches: 14. The CDR3 extends over 16 amino acids. CDR1 and CDR2 (germline): DFQATT, SNEGSKA (reference sequence).